This T cell receptor (beta chain) stems from a study of beta chain features in type 1 diabetes. Expressed TCRB transcripts were sequenced because the entire RNA isolate underwent reverse transcription. This table comes from immunoSEQ multiplex PCR, and its TCRdb copy is limited to in-frame clones, with some not included. This table holds hundreds of thousands of clones, roughly 16% found once. Naive, central memory, regulatory and stem cell-like memory cells within the CD4+ compartment were sorted using CD45RO/CCR7/CD25/CD127/CD95/CD27. Trimming removed 7 bases from V and 0 bases from J, with 8 bases in between. Germline V gene lookup returns CDR1 SNHLY and CDR2 FYNNEI. This CDR3 is built from 13 residues.

The rearrangement joins TRBV2 to TRBJ2-3; no definite D call. This TCR came from a man aged 18 to 30 in good health. Sequenced: naive CD4+ T cells from blood. CDR3 residues: CASIPRSTDTQYF. The CDR3 nucleotides are TGTGCCAGCATACCTCGGAGCACAGATACGCAGTATTTT.